Each of the 23 T cell receptor beta chains below was sequenced from the same sample in a study of Ad26.COV2.S vaccination and SARS-CoV-2 variants. Profiling relied on immunoSEQ multiplex PCR, and the TCRdb table lists in-frame clones only, not all of them. The data show 300,000 to 400,000 clones, with 90% to 95% seen just once and around 4.2% held by the top ten. The sample consisted of peripheral blood, taken after recovery from COVID-19. The origin of the receptors is a human donor who had recovered from COVID-19.

The chain is built from TRBV5-4 and TRBJ1-2, with D perhaps matching TRBD1 (5 bases). CDR1 is SGHNT and CDR2 is YYREEE in the germline V gene (reference sequence). V lost 3 bases and J lost 6, with 12 bases in between. The CDR3 is made up of 13 amino acids. The CDR3 is CASSSRVGHGYTF. DNA of the CDR3: TGTGCCAGCAGCTCCAGGGTCGGTCATGGCTACACCTTC. Based on the CDR3 plus reference TRBV5-4 and TRBJ1-2, the full variable domain is ETGVTQSPTHLIKTRGQQVTLRCSSQSGHNTVSWYQQALGQGPQFIFQYYREEENGRGNFPPRFSGLQFPNYSSELNVNALELDDSALYLCASSSRVGHGYTFGSGTRLTVV.

The chain combines TRBV6-5 with TRBJ1-2; D is ambiguous. Trimming cost V 0 bases and J 7 bases, with 12 bases left between them. The germline gives CDR1 MNHEY, CDR2 SVGAGI. The CDR3 has 14 amino acids. CDR3 DNA sequence: TGTGCCAGCAGTTACTCTCACGGGTTCGGTGGCTACACCTTC. Translating gives CASSYSHGFGGYTF.

The chain is built from TRBV7-9 and TRBJ2-2; D is possibly TRBD1 (5 bases). V gave up 5 bases and J gave up 5 bases, with 15 bases separating them. This CDR3 spans 15 amino acids. Germline CDR1 and CDR2: SEHNR and FQNEAQ (reference sequence). The CDR3 protein is CASSLKGIRTGELFF. The CDR3, as DNA: TGTGCCAGCAGCCTAAAGGGGATTCGGACCGGGGAGCTGTTTTTT.

The CDR3: CASSPTGRGISSPLHF. The CDR3 DNA reads as TGTGCCAGCAGCCCGACAGGGCGTGGGATCAGTTCACCCCTCCACTTT. J is TRBJ1-6 and V is TRBV27; 7 bases are shared with TRBD1. This CDR3 has 16 residues. The ends lost 6 bases at V and 9 bases at J; junction bases unmatched: 14. Germline V gives CDR1 MNHEY, CDR2 SMNVEV (reference sequence).

This clone occurred once. The rearrangement uses TRBV2 and TRBJ2-5; 9 bases are a match to TRBD2. V dropped 7 bases and J dropped 4; count of bases not matched to a gene: 10. In germline, CDR1 is SNHLY, CDR2 FYNNEI. The CDR3 contains 15 residues. The CDR3 loop reads CASKRAGGIRETQYF. For the CDR3, the DNA is TGTGCCAGCAAACGAGCGGGGGGTATAAGAGAGACCCAGTACTTC.

The chain recombines TRBV6-1 with TRBJ1-4; 9 positions match TRBD1. The germline CDR1 and CDR2 sequences are MNHNS and SASEGT. CDR3 length: 15 residues. J was trimmed by 5 bases and V by 3 bases; bases with no gene match: 4. Here the CDR3 reads CASSDTTGGNEKLFF. The CDR3 region has the DNA TGTGCCAGCAGTGACACGACAGGGGGGAATGAAAAACTGTTTTTT.

About this clone: The identical CDR3 is also encoded by other nucleotide sequences in the sample. This chain joins TRBV10-2 and TRBJ1-3, with D unresolved. The CDR3 is 15 residues long. CDR1 is WSHSY, CDR2 SAAADI, per germline. Trimming shortened V by 4 bases and J by 0 bases, and 10 bases separated the two germline ends. The CDR3 nucleotides read TGCGCCAGCAGTGGGACGGCCAGCTCTGGAAACACCATATATTTT. Encoded protein: CASSGTASSGNTIYF.

In the case of this clone: Other DNA sequences of this sample code for an identical CDR3. J is TRBJ2-1 and V is TRBV29-1; weak D call: TRBD1 (6 bases). CDR1 and CDR2 from the germline V gene are SQVTM and ANQGSEA. The length of the CDR3 is 12 residues. The V and J ends lost 6 bases and 4 bases respectively, with 10 bases between them. Written as DNA, the CDR3 is TGCAGCGTAGGCACAGGGTACAATGAGCAGTTCTTC. As protein: CSVGTGYNEQFF.

This clone has just a few counts. The chain has TRBV6-5 and TRBJ1-6; D is unresolved. This CDR3 is built from 15 residues. CDR1 and CDR2 from the germline V gene are MNHEY and SVGAGI. The V gene lost 0 bases and the J gene lost 6 bases, with 9 bases spanning the gap. CDR3 residues: CASSYSRWGNSPLHF. CDR3 sequence (DNA): TGTGCCAGCAGTTACTCGAGGTGGGGTAATTCACCCCTCCACTTT.

The rearrangement joins TRBV5-6 to TRBJ2-2; D is uncertain. The CDR3 is 11 amino acids. The germline V gene encodes CDR1 SGHDT and CDR2 YYEEEE. V was clipped by 3 bases and J by 3 bases, with 0 bases between them. In nucleotides, the CDR3 is TGTGCCAGCAGCTACACCGGGGAGCTGTTTTTT. It codes for CASSYTGELFF.

This rearrangement joins TRBV29-1 to TRBJ2-2, with 7 positions matching TRBD1. V lost 0 bases, J lost 9 bases, and 7 bases stayed unmatched. The CDR3 has 14 residues. CDR1 is SQVTM and CDR2 is ANQGSEA in the germline V gene. CDR3 loop: CSVEDPDRPRELFF. In DNA form, the CDR3 reads TGCAGCGTTGAAGACCCGGACAGGCCTAGGGAGCTGTTTTTT.

The chain combines TRBV7-9 with TRBJ2-1; unclear D gene. From germline, CDR1 is SEHNR and CDR2 FQNEAQ (reference sequence). V was trimmed by 5 bases and J by 12 bases, leaving 14 bases between them. The CDR3 length is 12 residues. The CDR3 protein is CASSLETPGQFF. The CDR3 DNA sequence: TGTGCCAGCAGCCTAGAGACCCCGGGGCAGTTCTTC.

This chain links TRBV7-2 with TRBJ1-2; D gene ambiguous. Per the germline V gene, CDR1 is SGHTA and CDR2 is FQGNSA. V was pared by 7 bases and J by 8 bases, with 2 bases between. This CDR3 is 8 amino acids long. DNA of the CDR3: TGTGCCAGCAACGGCTACACCTTC. Residues: CASNGYTF. The whole variable domain, remainder taken from reference TRBV7-2 and TRBJ1-2, is GAGVSQSPSNKVTEKGKDVELRCDPISGHTALYWYRQSLGQGLEFLIYFQGNSAPDKSGLPSDRFSAERTGGSVSTLTIQRTQQEDSAVYLCASNGYTFGSGTRLTVV.

The chain links TRBV9 to TRBJ1-5; TRBD1 is a possible D gene (6 bases). The CDR3 consists of 14 residues. Deletions cut 0 bases from V and 7 bases from J, with 11 bases between. Germline CDR1 and CDR2: SGDLS and YYNGEE. The CDR3 spells CASSVGGAGQPQHF. In DNA, the CDR3 is TGTGCCAGCAGCGTAGGGGGGGCAGGCCAGCCCCAGCATTTT.

V is TRBV19 and J is TRBJ2-3; 7 bases are shared with TRBD1. The ends lost 6 bases at V and 2 bases at J; junction bases unmatched: 2. The CDR3 extends over 13 amino acids. Germline-derived CDR1 and CDR2 are LNHDA and SQIVND (reference sequence). CDR3 protein: CASRGTVTDTQYF. The CDR3 nucleotides read TGTGCCAGTAGAGGGACAGTCACAGATACGCAGTATTTT.

The chain employs TRBV12-3 or TRBV12-4 and TRBJ1-2; no clear D gene. The CDR3 is made up of 12 amino acids. V was pared by 4 bases and J by 13 bases, with 16 bases between. In DNA, the CDR3 is TGTGCCAGCAGTTCCCCCTGGCGGGCAGGCACCTTC. Its translation is CASSSPWRAGTF.

The chain links TRBV5-1 to TRBJ2-5; 9 bases are a match to TRBD2. This CDR3 comprises 16 residues. The germline gives CDR1 SGHRS, CDR2 YFSETQ. The V gene end was trimmed by 2 bases and the J gene end by 5 bases; junction bases not matched to a gene: 10. CDR3: CASSFLAGGPVETQYF. The CDR3 nucleotides are TGCGCCAGCAGCTTTCTTGCGGGGGGGCCGGTGGAGACCCAGTACTTC.

The chain links TRBV7-2 to TRBJ1-2; no clear D. Looked up from germline, CDR1 is SGHTA and CDR2 is FQGNSA. The CDR3 loop spans 16 amino acids. Trimming cost V 1 base and J 1 base, with 13 bases left between them. The CDR3 sequence is CASSLVPGGYNYGYTF. The CDR3 coding sequence is TGTGCCAGCAGCTTAGTCCCGGGCGGGTATAACTATGGCTACACCTTC.

The chain carries TRBV12-5 and TRBJ1-1, with D hard to call. Trimming left V 7 bases short and J 0 bases short, with 12 bases between. There are 14 residues in the CDR3. In germline, CDR1 is LGHNT, CDR2 FRNRAP. This CDR3 reads CASVLTNMNTEAFF. The CDR3 DNA sequence: TGTGCTAGTGTCCTGACGAACATGAACACTGAAGCTTTCTTT. The variable domain in full, with the rest retrieved from reference TRBV12-5 and TRBJ1-1, is DARVTQTPRHKVTEMGQEVTMRCQPILGHNTVFWYRQTMMQGLELLAYFRNRAPLDDSGMPKDRFSAEMPDATLATLKIQPSEPRDSAVYFCASVLTNMNTEAFFGQGTRLTVV.

The chain joins TRBV6-6 to TRBJ2-2; TRBD1 or TRBD2 may be the D gene (6 bases each). The germline V and J ends were trimmed by 5 bases and 0 bases, with 13 bases remaining between them. The germline V gene has CDR1 MNHNY and CDR2 SVGAGI (reference sequence). This CDR3 is built from 16 residues. CDR3 sequence: CASSRGGIPNTGELFF. CDR3 in DNA: TGTGCCAGCAGTCGAGGGGGGATACCGAACACCGGGGAGCTGTTTTTT.

This rearrangement joins TRBV2 to TRBJ1-1; the match to TRBD1 covers 7 bases. Unmatched junction bases numbered 1, after V lost 5 bases and J lost 7 bases. Per germline, CDR1 SNHLY and CDR2 FYNNEI. This CDR3 comprises 11 residues. In nucleotides, the CDR3 is TGTGCCAGCAGTACAGGGGTTGAAGCTTTCTTT. This sequence encodes CASSTGVEAFF.

A single count supports this clone. The chain has TRBV12-3 or TRBV12-4 and TRBJ2-7; TRBD2 might be the D (5 bases). There are 13 residues in the CDR3. Trimming pared 6 bases from V and 5 bases from J, leaving 14 bases between. CDR3 residues: CASRTSLAHEQYF. DNA for the CDR3: TGTGCCAGCAGGACCTCTCTAGCACACGAGCAGTACTTC.

J is TRBJ2-1 and V is TRBV6-2 or TRBV6-3, with no clear D. CDR3 length: 14 amino acids. V lost 1 base, J lost 0 bases, and 4 bases lay in between. Germline values: CDR1 MNHEY, CDR2 SVGEGT. The CDR3 here is CASSYYSSYNEQFF. The CDR3 DNA follows: TGTGCCAGCAGTTACTACAGCTCCTACAATGAGCAGTTCTTC.